Sequencing of this TCR beta chain was carried out in a study of T-cell reconstitution after alpha-beta-depleted transplantation in children. This CDR3 is built from 14 residues. V gave up 3 bases and J gave up 14 bases, with 22 bases separating them. The germline gives CDR1 LNHDA, CDR2 SQIVND (reference sequence). This clonotype has only a few counts. A TCRbeta library incorporating unique molecular identifiers was prepared. From the PCR reads, TCRdb called clonotypes with MiXCR, one entry per CDR3 protein. The sample consists of under 850,000 distinct CDR3 sequences, around 13% of them appearing once.

The sequence came from a girl aged 2 to 10 with congenital amegakaryocytic thrombocytopenia, due to receive a stem cell transplant. This chain uses TRBV19 with TRBJ1-2, with D possibly TRBD1 on 5 matching bases. The input for sequencing was PBMCs, taken before TCRalphabeta/CD19-depleted stem cell transplant. CDR3 nucleotide sequence: TGTGCCAGTAGTATTGGTCGGACGGCGGGGCTACGTACCTTC. It encodes CASSIGRTAGLRTF.